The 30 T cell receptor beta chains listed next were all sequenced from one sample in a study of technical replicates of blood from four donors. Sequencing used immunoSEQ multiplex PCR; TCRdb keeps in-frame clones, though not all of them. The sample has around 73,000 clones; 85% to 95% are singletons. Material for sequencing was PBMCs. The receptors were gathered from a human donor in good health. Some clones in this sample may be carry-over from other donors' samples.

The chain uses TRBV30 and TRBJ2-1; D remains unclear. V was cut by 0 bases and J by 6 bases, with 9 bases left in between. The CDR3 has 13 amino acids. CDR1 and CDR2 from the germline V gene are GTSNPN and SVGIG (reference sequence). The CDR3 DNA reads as TGTGCCTGGAGTGTAACGGTTGTCAATGAGCAGTTCTTC. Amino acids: CAWSVTVVNEQFF.

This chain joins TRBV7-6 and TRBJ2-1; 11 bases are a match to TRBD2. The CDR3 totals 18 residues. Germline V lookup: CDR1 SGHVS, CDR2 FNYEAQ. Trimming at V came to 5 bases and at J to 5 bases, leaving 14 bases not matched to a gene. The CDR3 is CASSISGGAGPPHNEQFF. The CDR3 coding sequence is TGTGCCAGCAGCATTAGCGGGGGGGCCGGGCCCCCCCACAATGAGCAGTTCTTC. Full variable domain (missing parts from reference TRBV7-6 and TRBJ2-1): GAGVSQSPRYKVTKRGQDVALRCDPISGHVSLYWYRQALGQGPEFLTYFNYEAQQDKSGLPNDRFSAERPEGSISTLTIQRTEQRDSAMYRCASSISGGAGPPHNEQFFGPGTRLTVL.

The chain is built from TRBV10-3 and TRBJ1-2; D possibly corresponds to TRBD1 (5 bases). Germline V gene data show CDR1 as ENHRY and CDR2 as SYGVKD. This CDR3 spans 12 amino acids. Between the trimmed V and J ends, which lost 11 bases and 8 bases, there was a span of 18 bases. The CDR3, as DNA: TGTGCCCCCCGGACACCCTACTTGGGCTACACCTTC. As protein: CAPRTPYLGYTF.

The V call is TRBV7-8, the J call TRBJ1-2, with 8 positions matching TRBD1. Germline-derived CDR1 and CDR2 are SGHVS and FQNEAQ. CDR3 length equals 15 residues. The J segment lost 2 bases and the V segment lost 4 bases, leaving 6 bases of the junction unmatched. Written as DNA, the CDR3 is TGTGCCAGCAGCTCCGGACAGGGCGCGAACTATGGCTACACCTTC. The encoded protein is CASSSGQGANYGYTF.

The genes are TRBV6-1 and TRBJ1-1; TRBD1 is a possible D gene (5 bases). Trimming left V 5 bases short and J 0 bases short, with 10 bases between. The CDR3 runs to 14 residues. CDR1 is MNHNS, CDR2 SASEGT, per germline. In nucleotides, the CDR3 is TGTGCCAGCAGTCGACAGTATTTGAACACTGAAGCTTTCTTT. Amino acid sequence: CASSRQYLNTEAFF.

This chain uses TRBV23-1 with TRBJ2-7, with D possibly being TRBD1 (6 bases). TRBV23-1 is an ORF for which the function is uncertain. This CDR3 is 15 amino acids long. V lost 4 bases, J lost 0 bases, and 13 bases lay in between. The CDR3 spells CASSRYRVSSYEQYF. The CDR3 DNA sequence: TGCGCCAGCAGTCGGTACAGGGTAAGCTCCTACGAGCAGTACTTC.

CDR3 sequence (DNA): TGTGCCAGCAGCTTGAACAGGGGGGGAATCCACTTT. Its translation: CASSLNRGGIHF. V usage is TRBV5-5 and J usage is TRBJ1-6; 8 positions agree with TRBD1. The germline CDR1 and CDR2 sequences are SGHKS and YYEKEE (reference sequence). V shed 1 base and J 17 bases; nucleotides not matched to a gene: 5. The CDR3 spans 12 residues.

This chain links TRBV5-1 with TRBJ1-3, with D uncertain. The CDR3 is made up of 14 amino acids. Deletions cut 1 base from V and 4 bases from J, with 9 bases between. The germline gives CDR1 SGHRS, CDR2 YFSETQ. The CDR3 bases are TGCGCCAGCAGCTTGTCGAGTTCGGGAAACACCATATATTTT. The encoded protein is CASSLSSSGNTIYF.

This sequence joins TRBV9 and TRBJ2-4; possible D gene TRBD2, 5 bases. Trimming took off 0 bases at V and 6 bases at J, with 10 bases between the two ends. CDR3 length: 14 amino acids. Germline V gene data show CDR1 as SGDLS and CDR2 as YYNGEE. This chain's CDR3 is CASSVADGLNIQYF. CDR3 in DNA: TGTGCCAGCAGCGTAGCGGACGGACTAAACATTCAGTACTTC.

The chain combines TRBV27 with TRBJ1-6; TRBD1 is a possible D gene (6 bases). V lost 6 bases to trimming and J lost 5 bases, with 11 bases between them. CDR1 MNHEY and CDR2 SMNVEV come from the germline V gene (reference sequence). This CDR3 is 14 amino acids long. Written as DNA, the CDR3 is TGTGCCAGCAGAATACAGGGTGATAATTCACCCCTCCACTTT. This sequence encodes CASRIQGDNSPLHF.

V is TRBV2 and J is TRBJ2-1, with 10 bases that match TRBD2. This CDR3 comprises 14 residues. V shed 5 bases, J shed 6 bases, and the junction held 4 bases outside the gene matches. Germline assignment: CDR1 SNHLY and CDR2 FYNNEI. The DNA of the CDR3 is TGTGCCAGCAGTATTGGGACTAGCGTCAATGAGCAGTTCTTC. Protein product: CASSIGTSVNEQFF.

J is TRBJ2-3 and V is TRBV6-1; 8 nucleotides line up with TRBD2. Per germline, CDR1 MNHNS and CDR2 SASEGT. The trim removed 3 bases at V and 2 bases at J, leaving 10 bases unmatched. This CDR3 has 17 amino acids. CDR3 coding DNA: TGTGCCAGCAGTGATCCCCTGACTAGCGCCCACACAGATACGCAGTATTTT. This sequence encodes CASSDPLTSAHTDTQYF.

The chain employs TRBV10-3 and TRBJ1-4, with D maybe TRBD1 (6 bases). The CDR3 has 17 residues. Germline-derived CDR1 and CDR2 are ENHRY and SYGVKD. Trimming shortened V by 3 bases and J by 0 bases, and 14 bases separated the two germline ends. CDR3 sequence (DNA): TGTGCCATCAGTGAACAGGGTTGGGGTGCAACTAATGAAAAACTGTTTTTT. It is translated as CAISEQGWGATNEKLFF.

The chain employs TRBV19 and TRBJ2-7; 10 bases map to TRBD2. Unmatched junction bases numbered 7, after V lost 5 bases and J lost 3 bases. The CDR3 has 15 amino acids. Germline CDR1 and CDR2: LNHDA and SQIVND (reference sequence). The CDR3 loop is CASSAEGLASYEQYF. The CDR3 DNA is TGTGCCAGTAGTGCGGAGGGACTAGCGAGCTACGAGCAGTACTTC.

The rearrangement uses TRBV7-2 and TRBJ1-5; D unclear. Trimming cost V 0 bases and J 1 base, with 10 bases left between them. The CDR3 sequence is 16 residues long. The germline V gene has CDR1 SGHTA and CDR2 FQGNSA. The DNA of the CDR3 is TGTGCCAGCAGCTTAGCGCTGTCCGGGAGCAATCAGCCCCAGCATTTT. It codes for CASSLALSGSNQPQHF.

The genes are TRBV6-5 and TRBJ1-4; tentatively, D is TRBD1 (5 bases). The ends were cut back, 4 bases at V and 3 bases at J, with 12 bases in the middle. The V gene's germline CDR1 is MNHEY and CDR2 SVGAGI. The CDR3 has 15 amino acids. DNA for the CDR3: TGTGCCAGCAGTTTCAGACAGTTTCCTAATGAAAAACTGTTTTTT. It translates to CASSFRQFPNEKLFF.

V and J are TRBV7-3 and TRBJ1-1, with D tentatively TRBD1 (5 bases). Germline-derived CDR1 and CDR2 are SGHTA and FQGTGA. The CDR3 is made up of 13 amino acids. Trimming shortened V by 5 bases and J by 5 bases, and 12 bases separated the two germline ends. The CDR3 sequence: CASSTVKGTEAFF. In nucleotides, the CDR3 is TGTGCCAGCAGCACAGTCAAGGGGACTGAAGCTTTCTTT.

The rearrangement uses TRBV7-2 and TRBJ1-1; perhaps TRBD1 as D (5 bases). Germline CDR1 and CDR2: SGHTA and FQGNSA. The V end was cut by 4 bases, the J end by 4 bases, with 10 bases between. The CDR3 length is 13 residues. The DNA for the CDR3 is TGTGCCAGCAGCTCCCAGGGTGCCACTGAAGCTTTCTTT. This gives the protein CASSSQGATEAFF.

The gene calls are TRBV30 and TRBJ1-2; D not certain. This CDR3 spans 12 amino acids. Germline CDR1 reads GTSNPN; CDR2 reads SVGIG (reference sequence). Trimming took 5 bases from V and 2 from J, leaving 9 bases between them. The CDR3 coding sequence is TGTGCCTGGGGGAGGAGGAACTATGGCTACACCTTC. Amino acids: CAWGRRNYGYTF.

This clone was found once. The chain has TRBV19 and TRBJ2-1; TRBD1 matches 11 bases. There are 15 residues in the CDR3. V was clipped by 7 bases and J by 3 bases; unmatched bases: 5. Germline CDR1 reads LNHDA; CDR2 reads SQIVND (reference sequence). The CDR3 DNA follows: TGTGCCAGTACCACGGGGACAGGGGGCTACAATGAGCAGTTCTTC. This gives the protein CASTTGTGGYNEQFF.

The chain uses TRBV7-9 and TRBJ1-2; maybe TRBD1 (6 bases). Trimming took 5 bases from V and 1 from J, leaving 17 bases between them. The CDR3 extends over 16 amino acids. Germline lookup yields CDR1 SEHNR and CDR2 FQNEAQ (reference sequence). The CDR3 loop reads CASSPHRDTLNYGYTF. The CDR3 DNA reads TGTGCCAGCAGCCCACACCGGGACACCCTTAACTATGGCTACACCTTC.

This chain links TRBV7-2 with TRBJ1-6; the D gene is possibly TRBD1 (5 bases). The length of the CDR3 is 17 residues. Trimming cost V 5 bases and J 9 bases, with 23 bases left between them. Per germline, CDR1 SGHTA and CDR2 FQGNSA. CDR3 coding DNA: TGTGCCAGCAGCCTATACCTTGACAGCCTGTGGATTTCACCCCTCCACTTT. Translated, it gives CASSLYLDSLWISPLHF. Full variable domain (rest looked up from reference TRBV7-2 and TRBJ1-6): GAGVSQSPSNKVTEKGKDVELRCDPISGHTALYWYRQSLGQGLEFLIYFQGNSAPDKSGLPSDRFSAERTGGSVSTLTIQRTQQEDSAVYLCASSLYLDSLWISPLHFGNGTRLTVT.

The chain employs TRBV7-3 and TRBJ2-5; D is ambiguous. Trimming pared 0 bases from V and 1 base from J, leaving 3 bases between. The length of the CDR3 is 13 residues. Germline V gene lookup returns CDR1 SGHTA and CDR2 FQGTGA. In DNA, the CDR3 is TGTGCCAGCAGCTTAACCGTCCAAGAGACCCAGTACTTC. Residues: CASSLTVQETQYF.

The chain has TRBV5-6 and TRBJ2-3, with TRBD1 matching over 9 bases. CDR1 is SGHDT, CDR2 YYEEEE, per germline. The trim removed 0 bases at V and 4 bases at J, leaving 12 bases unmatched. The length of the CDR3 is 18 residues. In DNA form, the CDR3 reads TGTGCCAGCAGCTTGGACACAGGGGGCTTGTCGTTGTCAGATACGCAGTATTTT. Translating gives CASSLDTGGLSLSDTQYF.

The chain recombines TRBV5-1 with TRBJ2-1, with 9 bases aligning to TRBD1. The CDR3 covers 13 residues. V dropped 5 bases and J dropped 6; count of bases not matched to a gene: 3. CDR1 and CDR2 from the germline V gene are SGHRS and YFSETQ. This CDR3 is CASRSTGGNEQFF. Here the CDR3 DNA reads TGCGCCAGCAGGTCGACAGGGGGCAATGAGCAGTTCTTC.

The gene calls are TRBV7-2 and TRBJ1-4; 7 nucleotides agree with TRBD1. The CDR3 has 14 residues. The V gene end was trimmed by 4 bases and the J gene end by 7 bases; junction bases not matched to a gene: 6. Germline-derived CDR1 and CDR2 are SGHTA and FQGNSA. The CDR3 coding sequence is TGTGCCAGCAGCTCTAACAGGGGCGGTGAAAAACTGTTTTTT. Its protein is CASSSNRGGEKLFF. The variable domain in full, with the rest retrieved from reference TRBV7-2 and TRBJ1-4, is GAGVSQSPSNKVTEKGKDVELRCDPISGHTALYWYRQSLGQGLEFLIYFQGNSAPDKSGLPSDRFSAERTGGSVSTLTIQRTQQEDSAVYLCASSSNRGGEKLFFGSGTQLSVL.

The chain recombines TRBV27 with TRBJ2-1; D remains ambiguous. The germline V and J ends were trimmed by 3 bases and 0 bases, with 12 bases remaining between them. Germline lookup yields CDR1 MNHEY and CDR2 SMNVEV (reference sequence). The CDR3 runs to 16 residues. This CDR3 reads CASSFGSASSYNEQFF. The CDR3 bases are TGTGCCAGCAGTTTCGGAAGCGCAAGCTCCTACAATGAGCAGTTCTTC.

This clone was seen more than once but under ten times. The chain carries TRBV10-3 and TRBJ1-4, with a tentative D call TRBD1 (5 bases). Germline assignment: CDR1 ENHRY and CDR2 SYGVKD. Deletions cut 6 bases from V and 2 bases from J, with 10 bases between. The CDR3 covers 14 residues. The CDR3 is CAISRDVTNEKLFF. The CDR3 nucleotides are TGTGCCATCAGCAGGGATGTTACTAATGAAAAACTGTTTTTT.

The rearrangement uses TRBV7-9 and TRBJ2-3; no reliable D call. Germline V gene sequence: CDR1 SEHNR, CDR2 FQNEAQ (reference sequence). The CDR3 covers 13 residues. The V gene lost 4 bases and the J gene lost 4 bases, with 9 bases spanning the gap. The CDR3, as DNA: TGTGCCAGCAGCTATTTGCAGGCAGATACGCAGTATTTT. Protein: CASSYLQADTQYF. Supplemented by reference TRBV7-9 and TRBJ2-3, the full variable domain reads DTGVSQNPRHKITKRGQNVTFRCDPISEHNRLYWYRQTLGQGPEFLTYFQNEAQLEKSRLLSDRFSAERPKGSFSTLEIQRTEQGDSAMYLCASSYLQADTQYFGPGTRLTVL.

The DNA for the CDR3 is TGTGCCACCAGCAGACCCCGGGACACCCTCACAGATACGCAGTATTTT. Translated, it gives CATSRPRDTLTDTQYF. The rearrangement uses TRBV15 and TRBJ2-3; tentatively, D is TRBD1 (6 bases). The CDR3 is 16 amino acids. The germline CDR1 and CDR2 sequences are LNHNV and YYDKDF (reference sequence). V shed 2 bases and J shed 2 bases, with 14 bases lying between them.